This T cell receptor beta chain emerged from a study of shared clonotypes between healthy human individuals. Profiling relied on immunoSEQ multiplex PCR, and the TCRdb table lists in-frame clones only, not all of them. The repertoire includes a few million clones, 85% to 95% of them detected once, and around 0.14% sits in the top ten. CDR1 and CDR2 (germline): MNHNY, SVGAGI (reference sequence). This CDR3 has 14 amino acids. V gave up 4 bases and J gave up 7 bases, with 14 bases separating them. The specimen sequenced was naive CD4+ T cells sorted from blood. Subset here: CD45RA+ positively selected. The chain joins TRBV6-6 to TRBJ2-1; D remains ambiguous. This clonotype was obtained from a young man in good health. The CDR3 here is CASSLLQGVNEQFF. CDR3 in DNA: TGTGCCAGCAGTTTGTTACAAGGCGTGAATGAGCAGTTCTTC.